The 21 T cell receptor beta chains in this list originate from one sample, sequenced in a study of beta chain features in type 1 diabetes (dated by TCRdb to 2016 to 2019). Overall study outcomes, separate from this receptor: Type 1 diabetes patients showed a moderate but significant shortening of TCRB CDR3 length in all four CD4+ subsets.

Antigens for these TCRs are unknown. The library was generated by the immunoSEQ multiplex PCR assay. The High Capacity cDNA Reverse Transcription Kit was used to reverse transcribe all of the isolated RNA, meaning that expressed TCRB transcripts were what got sequenced. TCRdb limited this immuneACCESS table to in-frame rearrangements with V and J called. A share of clones is missing; checked studies link under half to unresolved V genes, and the rest is unexplained. The sample includes 500,000 to 850,000 clones, with about 14% observed a single time. 0.035% to 0.04% of the sample lies in the top ten. The specimen sequenced was naive CD4+ T cells from blood. The cell subset or site label, read with the paper, signifies: true naive CD4+ T cells. The source is a man between 18 and 35 years old with type 1 diabetes.

This rearrangement joins TRBV27 to TRBJ2-5; 9 bases are a match to TRBD1. Germline V CDR1 and CDR2: MNHEY, SMNVEV (reference sequence). The trim removed 5 bases at V and 4 bases at J, leaving 5 bases unmatched. The CDR3 spans 14 residues. Written as DNA, the CDR3 is TGTGCCAGCAGTATCTCGACAGGGGGAGAGACCCAGTACTTC. This sequence encodes CASSISTGGETQYF.

In its sample, this clone was seen a few times. DNA for the CDR3: TGTGCCAGTAGTATACGCCCAAATCAGCCCCAGCATTTT. Protein product: CASSIRPNQPQHF. The chain is built from TRBV19 and TRBJ1-5; D is ambiguous. The V and J ends lost 2 bases and 4 bases respectively, with 6 bases between them. CDR1 LNHDA and CDR2 SQIVND come from the germline V gene (reference sequence). The CDR3 is 13 amino acids.

This clone was recorded only once. The V and J genes are TRBV7-9 and TRBJ2-3; no reliable D call. The CDR3 runs 15 residues. V was trimmed by 2 bases and J by 0 bases, leaving 9 bases between them. Germline V lookup: CDR1 SEHNR, CDR2 FQNEAQ (reference sequence). The CDR3 here is CASSLFPPSTDTQYF. As DNA, the CDR3 is TGTGCCAGCAGCTTATTCCCTCCTAGCACAGATACGCAGTATTTT.

The table lists this clone with a few counts. This chain links TRBV7-9 with TRBJ2-1; D may be TRBD2 (6 bases). Trimming left V 1 base short and J 6 bases short, with 10 bases between. CDR1 and CDR2 from the germline V gene are SEHNR and FQNEAQ (reference sequence). This CDR3 spans 14 amino acids. CDR3 in DNA: TGTGCCAGCAGCTTAGGGGCGGGAATCAATGAGCAGTTCTTC. It translates to CASSLGAGINEQFF.

This clone has just a few counts. The V call is TRBV28, the J call TRBJ2-1; 7 bases align to TRBD1. This CDR3 has 16 amino acids. The germline gives CDR1 MDHEN, CDR2 SYDVKM. The ends lost 3 bases at V and 0 bases at J; junction bases unmatched: 5. Here the CDR3 reads CASSLGTAHSYNEQFF. As DNA, the CDR3 is TGTGCCAGCAGTTTGGGGACAGCGCACTCCTACAATGAGCAGTTCTTC. Together with reference TRBV28 and TRBJ2-1, the CDR3 gives the full variable domain: DVKVTQSSRYLVKRTGEKVFLECVQDMDHENMFWYRQDPGLGLRLIYFSYDVKMKEKGDIPEGYSVSREKKERFSLILESASTNQTSMYLCASSLGTAHSYNEQFFGPGTRLTVL.

This clone was counted between two and nine times. This rearrangement joins TRBV14 to TRBJ1-6; a possible D gene is TRBD1 (6 bases). V lost 5 bases and J 3 bases, leaving 23 bases between the germline ends. The CDR3 sequence is 19 residues long. Germline loops: CDR1 SGHDN, CDR2 FVKESK. The CDR3 DNA sequence: TGTGCCAGCAGCTCAACGGGGAGGGGGTCGTCCAACTATAATTCACCCCTCCACTTT. Its protein product is CASSSTGRGSSNYNSPLHF.

The V and J genes are TRBV6-6 and TRBJ1-1; D perhaps matches TRBD1 (5 bases). This CDR3 has 14 residues. Trimming shortened V by 2 bases and J by 4 bases, and 11 bases separated the two germline ends. Germline V gene lookup returns CDR1 MNHNY and CDR2 SVGAGI (reference sequence). CDR3 sequence: CASSYQGVATEAFF. Written as DNA, the CDR3 is TGTGCCAGCAGTTACCAGGGTGTGGCCACTGAAGCTTTCTTT.

This clone was observed a few times. The genes are TRBV10-3 and TRBJ1-1; D may be TRBD1 (6 bases). This CDR3 is built from 16 residues. V lost 4 bases and J lost 3, with 18 bases in between. The germline CDR1 and CDR2 sequences are ENHRY and SYGVKD. CDR3 sequence reads: CAISVSPGVGDTEAFF. The CDR3 DNA reads as TGTGCCATCAGTGTTAGTCCAGGGGTGGGCGACACTGAAGCTTTCTTT.

The CDR3, as DNA: TGTGCCAGCAGCGTTACTGGCCAGGGGGAGCTGTTTTTT. It translates to CASSVTGQGELFF. The gene calls are TRBV9 and TRBJ2-2; D not resolved. Germline V gene sequence: CDR1 SGDLS, CDR2 YYNGEE. V lost 2 bases, J lost 8 bases, and 10 bases lay in between. This CDR3 is 13 amino acids long. The full variable domain, with the rest looked up from reference TRBV9 and TRBJ2-2, is DSGVTQTPKHLITATGQRVTLRCSPRSGDLSVYWYQQSLDQGLQFLIQYYNGEERAKGNILERFSAQQFPDLHSELNLSSLELGDSALYFCASSVTGQGELFFGEGSRLTVL.

The chain combines TRBV18 with TRBJ2-7; maybe TRBD1 (6 bases). The CDR3 totals 17 residues. Germline V lookup: CDR1 KGHSH, CDR2 LQKENI. V was pared by 3 bases and J by 0 bases, with 18 bases between. The CDR3 bases are TGTGCCAGCTCACCCCCCGGGACAACCATACGCTCCTACGAGCAGTACTTC. This gives the protein CASSPPGTTIRSYEQYF.

This clone was seen more than once but under ten times. V usage is TRBV7-9 and J usage is TRBJ1-1; D possibly corresponds to TRBD1 (6 bases). The CDR3 consists of 14 residues. V gave up 4 bases and J gave up 4 bases, with 13 bases separating them. Germline CDR1 and CDR2: SEHNR and FQNEAQ (reference sequence). The CDR3 nucleotides read TGTGCCAGCAGCTCCCCGGACAGAACCACTGAAGCTTTCTTT. This gives the protein CASSSPDRTTEAFF.

There are a few counts of this clone. The sample contains more than one DNA sequence encoding this CDR3. V gene TRBV7-9 combines with J gene TRBJ2-3; 7 bases fit TRBD2. Germline V CDR1 and CDR2: SEHNR, FQNEAQ (reference sequence). There are 13 residues in the CDR3. V lost 5 bases to trimming and J lost 3 bases; unmatched junction nucleotides: 2. CDR3 amino acids: CASSVSGTDTQYF. The CDR3 DNA follows: TGTGCCAGCAGCGTTAGCGGGACAGATACGCAGTATTTT.

A few counts support this clone. V is TRBV9 and J is TRBJ2-5; D may be TRBD1 (6 bases). The V end lost 0 bases, the J end lost 2 bases, and 14 bases lay between the germline ends. The CDR3 totals 16 residues. Germline-derived CDR1 and CDR2 are SGDLS and YYNGEE. The CDR3 spells CASSVAGRGSQETQYF. CDR3 sequence (DNA): TGTGCCAGCAGCGTAGCGGGCAGGGGCTCGCAAGAGACCCAGTACTTC.

This clone has a handful of counts. At one of its ends the junction is not consistent with the germline gene, which may arise from a read error. The rearrangement joins TRBV7-9 to TRBJ2-4; the D is unclear. Germline loops: CDR1 SEHNR, CDR2 FQNEAQ (reference sequence). This CDR3 has 11 residues. The CDR3 loop is CASSSDKVLLF. The DNA of the CDR3 is TGTGCCAGCAGCTCCGATAAAGTCCTTCTCTTC.

In this sample, this clone turned up a few times. The V and J genes are TRBV4-1 and TRBJ2-7; 12 bases map to TRBD2. With V trimmed by 6 bases and J by 4 bases, 7 bases remained unmatched. This CDR3 is 15 amino acids long. Germline V gives CDR1 MGHRA, CDR2 YSYEKL. Written as DNA, the CDR3 is TGCGCCAGCAGACCGACTAGCGGGAGATTATACGAGCAGTACTTC. This encodes CASRPTSGRLYEQYF.

This chain links TRBV7-3 with TRBJ1-1, with 7 bases identical to TRBD1. Germline V lookup: CDR1 SGHTA, CDR2 FQGTGA. CDR3 length: 13 amino acids. After removal of 6 bases from V and 9 bases from J, the junction contained 10 bases not matched to a gene. The CDR3 DNA reads TGTGCCAGCAGGGCCGGGACAGCGGCAAAAGCTTTCTTT. The encoded protein is CASRAGTAAKAFF.

In this sample, this clone turned up a few times. This chain connects TRBV28 to TRBJ1-5; D is possibly TRBD1 (5 bases). Trimming removed 3 bases at V and 5 bases at J, with 8 bases between. The germline V gene encodes CDR1 MDHEN and CDR2 SYDVKM. This CDR3 has 13 residues. The chain's CDR3 is CASSLRGYQPQHF. The CDR3 DNA follows: TGTGCCAGCAGTTTGAGGGGCTATCAGCCCCAGCATTTT.

This clone was counted between two and nine times. The V gene is TRBV2, the J gene TRBJ2-3; D gene uncertain. Germline values: CDR1 SNHLY, CDR2 FYNNEI. Trimming removed 4 bases at V and 1 base at J, with 9 bases between. The CDR3 is 14 residues long. The CDR3 sequence: CASSGISRTDTQYF. The CDR3 bases are TGTGCCAGCAGTGGTATCTCACGCACAGATACGCAGTATTTT.

The table lists this clone with a few counts. The rearrangement uses TRBV4-2 and TRBJ2-1; 7 nucleotides agree with TRBD2. The CDR3 length is 18 residues. V was clipped by 0 bases and J by 4 bases; unmatched bases: 12. CDR1 LGHNA and CDR2 YNFKEQ come from the germline V gene. CDR3 protein: CASSQEGSGRGYYNEQFF. The CDR3 coding sequence is TGTGCCAGCAGCCAAGAAGGGAGCGGGCGGGGGTATTACAATGAGCAGTTCTTC.

This clone turned up a few times. This chain connects TRBV10-3 to TRBJ2-6; D might be TRBD1 (5 bases). This CDR3 is 14 amino acids long. V was cut by 10 bases and J by 3 bases, with 13 bases left in between. Germline V gene lookup returns CDR1 ENHRY and CDR2 SYGVKD. In nucleotides, the CDR3 is TGTGCCACAACCCCACAGGATGGGGCCAACGTCCTGACTTTC. It yields the protein CATTPQDGANVLTF.

V and J are TRBV19 and TRBJ1-2; D gene ambiguous. Germline CDR1 is LNHDA and CDR2 is SQIVND (reference sequence). Trimming removed 3 bases at V and 2 bases at J, with 7 bases between. This CDR3 spans 13 amino acids. This chain's CDR3 is CASSIGSNYGYTF. The CDR3 coding sequence is TGTGCCAGTAGTATCGGGTCAAACTATGGCTACACCTTC.